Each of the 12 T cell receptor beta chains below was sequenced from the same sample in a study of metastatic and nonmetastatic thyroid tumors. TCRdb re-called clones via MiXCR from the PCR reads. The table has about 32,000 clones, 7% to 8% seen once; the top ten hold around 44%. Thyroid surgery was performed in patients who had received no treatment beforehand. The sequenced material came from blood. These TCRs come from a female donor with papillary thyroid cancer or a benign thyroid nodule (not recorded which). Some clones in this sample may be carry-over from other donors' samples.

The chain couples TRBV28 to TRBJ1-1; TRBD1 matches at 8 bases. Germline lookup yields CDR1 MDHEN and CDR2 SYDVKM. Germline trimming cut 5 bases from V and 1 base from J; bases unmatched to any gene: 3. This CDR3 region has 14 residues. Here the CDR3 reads CASSAGQGNTEAFF. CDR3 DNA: TGTGCCAGCAGTGCAGGACAGGGGAACACTGAAGCTTTCTTT. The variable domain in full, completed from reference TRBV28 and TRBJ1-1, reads DVKVTQSSRYLVKRTGEKVFLECVQDMDHENMFWYRQDPGLGLRLIYFSYDVKMKEKGDIPEGYSVSREKKERFSLILESASTNQTSMYLCASSAGQGNTEAFFGQGTRLTVV.

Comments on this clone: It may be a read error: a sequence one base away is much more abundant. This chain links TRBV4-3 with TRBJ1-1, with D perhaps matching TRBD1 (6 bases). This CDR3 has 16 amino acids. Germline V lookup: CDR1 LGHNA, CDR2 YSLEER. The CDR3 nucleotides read TGCGCCAGCAGCCAAGATAATTGGGACAAGAACACTGAAGCTCTCTTT. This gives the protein CASSQDNWDKNTEALF.

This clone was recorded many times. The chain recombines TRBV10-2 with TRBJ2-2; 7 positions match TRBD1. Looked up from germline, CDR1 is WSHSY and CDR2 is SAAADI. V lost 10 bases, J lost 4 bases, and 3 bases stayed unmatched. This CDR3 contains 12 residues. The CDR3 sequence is CATTGVTGELFF. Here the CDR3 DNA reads TGCGCCACTACAGGGGTCACCGGGGAGCTGTTTTTT.

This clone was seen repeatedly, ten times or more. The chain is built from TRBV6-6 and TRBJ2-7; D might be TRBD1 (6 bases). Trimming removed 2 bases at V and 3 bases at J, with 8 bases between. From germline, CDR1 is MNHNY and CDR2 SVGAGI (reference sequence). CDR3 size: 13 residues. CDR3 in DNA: TGTGCCAGCAGTTACGGGACAAGCTACGAGCAGTACTTC. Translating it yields CASSYGTSYEQYF.

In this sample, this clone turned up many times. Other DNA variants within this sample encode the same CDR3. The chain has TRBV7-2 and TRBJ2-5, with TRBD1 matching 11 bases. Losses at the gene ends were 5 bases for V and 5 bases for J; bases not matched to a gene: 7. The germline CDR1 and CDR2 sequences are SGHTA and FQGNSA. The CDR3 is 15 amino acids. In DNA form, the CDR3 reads TGTGCCAGCAGCCCAGGACAGGGGGCGCGGGAGACCCAGTACTTC. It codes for CASSPGQGARETQYF.

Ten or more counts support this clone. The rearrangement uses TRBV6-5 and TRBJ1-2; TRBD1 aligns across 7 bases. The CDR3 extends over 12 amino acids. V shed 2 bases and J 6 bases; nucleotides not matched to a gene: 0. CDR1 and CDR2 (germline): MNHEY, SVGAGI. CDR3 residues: CASSYRGHGYTF. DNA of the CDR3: TGTGCCAGCAGTTACAGGGGGCATGGCTACACCTTC.

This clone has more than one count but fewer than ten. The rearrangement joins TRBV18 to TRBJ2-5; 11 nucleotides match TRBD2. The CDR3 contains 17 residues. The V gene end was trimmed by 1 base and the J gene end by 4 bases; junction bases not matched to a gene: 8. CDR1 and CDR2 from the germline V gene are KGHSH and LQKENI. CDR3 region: CASSPLPTSGSGETQYF. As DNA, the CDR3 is TGTGCCAGCTCACCACTTCCAACTAGCGGGAGTGGAGAGACCCAGTACTTC.

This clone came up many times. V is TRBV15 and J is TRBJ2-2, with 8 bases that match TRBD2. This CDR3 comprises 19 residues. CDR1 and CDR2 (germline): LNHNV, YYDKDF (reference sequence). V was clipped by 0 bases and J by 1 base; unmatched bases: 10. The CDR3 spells CATSRDAQAGVMNTGELFF. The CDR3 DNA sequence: TGTGCCACCAGCAGAGATGCGCAAGCGGGGGTTATGAACACCGGGGAGCTGTTTTTT.

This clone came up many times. The CDR3 is CASSLGSHTNYGYTF. CDR3 coding DNA: TGCGCCAGCAGCTTGGGCAGCCACACTAACTATGGCTACACCTTC. This rearrangement joins TRBV5-1 to TRBJ1-2, with D hard to call. Germline assignment: CDR1 SGHRS and CDR2 YFSETQ. V dropped 0 bases and J dropped 0 bases, with 9 bases sitting between them. The CDR3 totals 15 residues.

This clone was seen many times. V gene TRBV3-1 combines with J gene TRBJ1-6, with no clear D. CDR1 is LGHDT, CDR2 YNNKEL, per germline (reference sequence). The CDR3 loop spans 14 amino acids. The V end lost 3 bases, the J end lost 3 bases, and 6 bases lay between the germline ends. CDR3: CASSQGVYNSPLHF. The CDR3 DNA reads TGTGCCAGCAGCCAGGGAGTCTATAATTCACCCCTCCACTTT. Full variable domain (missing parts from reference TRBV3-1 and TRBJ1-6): DTAVSQTPKYLVTQMGNDKSIKCEQNLGHDTMYWYKQDSKKFLKIMFSYNNKELIINETVPNRFSPKSPDKAHLNLHINSLELGDSAVYFCASSQGVYNSPLHFGNGTRLTVT.

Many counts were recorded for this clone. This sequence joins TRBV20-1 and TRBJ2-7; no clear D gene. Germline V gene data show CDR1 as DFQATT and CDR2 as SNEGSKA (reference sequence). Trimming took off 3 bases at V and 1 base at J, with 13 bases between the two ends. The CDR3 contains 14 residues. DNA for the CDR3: TGCAGTGCTAGTGGTCTCTCCGCATCCTACGAGCAGTACTTC. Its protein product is CSASGLSASYEQYF.

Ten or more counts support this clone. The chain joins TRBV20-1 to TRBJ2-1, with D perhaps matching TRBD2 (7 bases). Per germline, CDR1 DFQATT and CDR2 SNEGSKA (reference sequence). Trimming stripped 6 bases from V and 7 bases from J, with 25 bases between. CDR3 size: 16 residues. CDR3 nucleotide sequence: TGCAGTGCCAAGCGCGGGGGCGGGAGAAGGATAAATGAGCAGTTCTTC. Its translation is CSAKRGGGRRINEQFF.